This T cell receptor beta chain stems from a study of T cell changes during pregnancy in multiple sclerosis. Looked up from germline, CDR1 is SGDLS and CDR2 is YYNGEE. The V and J ends lost 0 bases and 0 bases respectively, with 6 bases between them. This CDR3 comprises 15 residues. About this clone itself: Other DNA sequences of this sample code for an identical CDR3.

The protocol was immunoSEQ multiplex PCR, while the TCRdb copy is restricted to in-frame clones and leaves out a portion. The data hold tens of thousands of clones, with 80% to 95% observed a single time. The sequence derives from a female donor in good health, enrolled as a control in a pregnancy study. Source: peripheral blood, taken in the third trimester of pregnancy. The gene calls are TRBV9 and TRBJ1-4, with a possible D match to TRBD1 (5 bases). CDR3 DNA: TGTGCCAGCAGCGTAGGGGGGGCAACTAATGAAAAACTGTTTTTT. Translated, it gives CASSVGGATNEKLFF.